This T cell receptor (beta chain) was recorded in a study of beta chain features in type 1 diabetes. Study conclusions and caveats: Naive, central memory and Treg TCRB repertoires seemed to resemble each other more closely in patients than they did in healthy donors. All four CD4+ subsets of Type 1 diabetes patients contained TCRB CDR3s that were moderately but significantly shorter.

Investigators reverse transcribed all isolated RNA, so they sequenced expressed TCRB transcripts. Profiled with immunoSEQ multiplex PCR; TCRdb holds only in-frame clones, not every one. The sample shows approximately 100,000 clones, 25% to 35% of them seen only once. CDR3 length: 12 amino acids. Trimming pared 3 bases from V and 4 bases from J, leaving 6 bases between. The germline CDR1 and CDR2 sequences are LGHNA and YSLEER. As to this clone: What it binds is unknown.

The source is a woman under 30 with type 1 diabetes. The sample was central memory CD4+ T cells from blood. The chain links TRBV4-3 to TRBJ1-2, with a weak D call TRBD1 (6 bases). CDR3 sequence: CASSQGAYGYTF. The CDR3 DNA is TGCGCCAGCAGCCAGGGGGCCTATGGCTACACCTTC.